The following is a TCR beta chain sequence with its context. Study processing details: It was from reference gene primer amplification that nucleated cell counts were estimated. The protocol was immunoSEQ multiplex PCR, while the TCRdb copy is restricted to in-frame clones and leaves out a portion. Clone size and V and J calls were adopted from that table, with D and trimming inferred from the DNA. Counted here are about 380,000 clones, over 75% occurring once; the ten biggest clones make up approximately 1.3%. Looked up from germline, CDR1 is SGHAT and CDR2 is FQNNGV. Trimming took off 2 bases at V and 0 bases at J, with 11 bases between the two ends. The CDR3 covers 16 residues. Symptom resolution, clearance, or two negative PCRs marked the recovered donors of Cohort 3. The entry originates in a study of blood T cell repertoires in COVID-19. Study-level background: The United States, Italy and Spain were the sources of the acute and convalescent COVID-19 samples.

What was sequenced was PBMCs or T cells enriched from blood (not recorded which). The receptor's source is a man in his thirties or forties who had recovered from COVID-19. This sequence joins TRBV11-2 and TRBJ1-3; a possible D gene is TRBD1 (5 bases). The CDR3 here is CASSLRGLTSGNTIYF. DNA for the CDR3: TGTGCCAGCAGCTTAAGGGGCCTAACCTCTGGAAACACCATATATTTT.